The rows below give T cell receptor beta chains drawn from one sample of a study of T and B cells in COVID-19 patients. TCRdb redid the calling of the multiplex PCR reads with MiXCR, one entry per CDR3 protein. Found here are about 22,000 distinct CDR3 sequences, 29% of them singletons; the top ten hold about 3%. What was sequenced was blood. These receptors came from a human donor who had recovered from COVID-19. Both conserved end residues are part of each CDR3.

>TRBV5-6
CALRGGPYNEQFF
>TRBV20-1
CSARKPGTGEYETQYF
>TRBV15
CATSRSGRAGEQFF
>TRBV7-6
CASSLKGGTEAFF
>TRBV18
CASSPAGTALSGANVLTF
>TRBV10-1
CASSGREQMETQYF
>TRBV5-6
CASSFRSYSNQPQHF
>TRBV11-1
CASSETINSPLHF
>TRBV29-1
CSVVVSYEQYF
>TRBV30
CAWSVLGQGPEKLFF
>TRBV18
CASSPQGQLNTEAFF
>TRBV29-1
CSVPEGGLQETQYF
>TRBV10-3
CAISDDRSSYNEQFF
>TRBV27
CASRGSYGNTIYF
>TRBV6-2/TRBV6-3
CASSYVRYEQFF
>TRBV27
CASSQGTGEFETQYF
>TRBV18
CASSPGLNGETQYF
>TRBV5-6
CASSLIGSTTYEQYF
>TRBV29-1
CSVEENTGELFF
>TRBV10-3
CAISELAGVDTQYF
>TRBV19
CASSFPSRETNEKLFF
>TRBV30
CAWSSHRTAGSNQPQHF